Below, 19 T cell receptor beta chains from the same sample are listed, as sequenced in a study of blood T cell repertoires in COVID-19. Method: immunoSEQ multiplex PCR; TCRdb's copy keeps in-frame clones and lacks some. The sample carries about 70,000 clones, roughly 80% recorded once. The sequenced sample consisted of peripheral blood. The receptor source for this set is a woman aged 55-69 years with acute or convalescent COVID-19.

The V gene is TRBV5-1, the J gene TRBJ2-1; D unresolved. V shed 1 base and J shed 2 bases, with 10 bases lying between them. Germline CDR1 is SGHRS and CDR2 is YFSETQ. The CDR3 extends over 15 amino acids. The CDR3 DNA is TGCGCCAGCAGCTTGAGTGAGAATACCTACAATGAGCAGTTCTTC. Translation: CASSLSENTYNEQFF.

This rearrangement joins TRBV5-4 to TRBJ1-6; D possibly corresponds to TRBD1 (5 bases). The V gene lost 6 bases and the J gene lost 7 bases, with 14 bases spanning the gap. The CDR3 consists of 14 residues. CDR1 is SGHNT, CDR2 YYREEE, per germline (reference sequence). CDR3 amino acids: CASKDVGRNSPLHF. As DNA, the CDR3 is TGTGCCAGCAAGGATGTGGGGCGGAATTCACCCCTCCACTTT.

The chain combines TRBV11-2 with TRBJ2-7; possibly TRBD1 for D (6 bases). This CDR3 region has 13 residues. The germline CDR1 and CDR2 sequences are SGHAT and FQNNGV. V shed 4 bases and J shed 5 bases, with 12 bases lying between them. The CDR3 DNA reads TGTGCCAGCAGCTCCTCACAGGGAGACGAGCAGTACTTC. It codes for CASSSSQGDEQYF.

The chain links TRBV28 to TRBJ1-4; 8 bases fit TRBD1. Germline V gene data show CDR1 as MDHEN and CDR2 as SYDVKM. Trimming cost V 3 bases and J 7 bases; bases outside gene matches: 10. The CDR3 sequence is 16 residues long. CDR3 residues: CASSFSQGVYGEKLFF. DNA of the CDR3: TGTGCCAGCAGTTTCTCACAGGGGGTGTATGGTGAAAAACTGTTTTTT.

In this sample, this clone turned up once. V is TRBV19 and J is TRBJ1-3; D is perhaps TRBD1 (5 bases). CDR3 length: 16 amino acids. Trimming left V 3 bases short and J 2 bases short, with 14 bases between. Germline-derived CDR1 and CDR2 are LNHDA and SQIVND (reference sequence). This CDR3 is CASSIGVREAGNTIYF. The CDR3 bases are TGTGCCAGTAGTATTGGTGTCAGGGAGGCTGGAAACACCATATATTTT.

This clone was seen only a few times. The CDR3 nucleotides are TGTGCCAGCTCTTACTTTAAAGCGGGTATGAGTACTGAAGCTTTCTTT. Translation gives CASSYFKAGMSTEAFF. This chain joins TRBV28 and TRBJ1-1; D is undetermined. Germline assignment: CDR1 MDHEN and CDR2 SYDVKM. V lost 8 bases and J lost 5, with 24 bases in between. The CDR3 is 16 residues long. Drawing the rest from reference TRBV28 and TRBJ1-1, the complete variable domain is DVKVTQSSRYLVKRTGEKVFLECVQDMDHENMFWYRQDPGLGLRLIYFSYDVKMKEKGDIPEGYSVSREKKERFSLILESASTNQTSMYLCASSYFKAGMSTEAFFGQGTRLTVV.

This rearrangement joins TRBV12-3 or TRBV12-4 to TRBJ1-1; no reliable D call. V was trimmed by 4 bases and J by 4 bases, leaving 10 bases between them. The CDR3 spans 13 residues. This chain's CDR3 is CASSSGSFTEAFF. The CDR3 DNA reads as TGTGCCAGCAGTTCAGGATCATTCACTGAAGCTTTCTTT.

This chain connects TRBV5-5 to TRBJ1-6; 8 bases match TRBD1. With 4 bases clipped from V and 13 bases from J, the junction kept 10 bases outside the gene matches. This CDR3 has 14 residues. Looked up from germline, CDR1 is SGHKS and CDR2 is YYEKEE (reference sequence). CDR3 nucleotides: TGTGCCAGCAGCCTAACAGGGGACAGGTTGCCCCTCCACTTT. It codes for CASSLTGDRLPLHF.

CDR3 in amino acids: CASSNQNRGPDGYTF. CDR3 DNA sequence: TGTGCCAGCAGCAACCAAAACAGGGGGCCTGACGGCTACACCTTC. This rearrangement joins TRBV9 to TRBJ1-2; TRBD1 aligns across 9 bases. Germline-derived CDR1 and CDR2 are SGDLS and YYNGEE. This CDR3 has 15 amino acids. The trim removed 4 bases at V and 8 bases at J, leaving 12 bases unmatched.

This chain joins TRBV7-3 and TRBJ2-1; possible D gene TRBD2, 5 bases. V was cut by 1 base and J by 0 bases, with 10 bases left in between. CDR3 length equals 16 residues. Germline V lookup: CDR1 SGHTA, CDR2 FQGTGA. CDR3 in amino acids: CASSLNGLTSYNEQFF. The CDR3 DNA reads as TGTGCCAGCAGCTTAAACGGACTGACCTCCTACAATGAGCAGTTCTTC. Full variable domain (rest looked up from reference TRBV7-3 and TRBJ2-1): GAGVSQTPSNKVTEKGKYVELRCDPISGHTALYWYRQSLGQGPEFLIYFQGTGAADDSGLPNDRFFAVRPEGSVSTLKIQRTERGDSAVYLCASSLNGLTSYNEQFFGPGTRLTVL.

The table lists this clone with a count of one. The rearrangement links TRBV18 to TRBJ1-5; 9 bases agree with TRBD1. The CDR3 contains 13 residues. Per germline, CDR1 KGHSH and CDR2 LQKENI. J gave up 7 bases and V 8 bases, and 6 bases lay outside the gene matches. CDR3 bases: TGTGCCAGCCAACAGGGGGCTAAGCAGCCCCAGCATTTT. Translating it yields CASQQGAKQPQHF.

This chain joins TRBV13 and TRBJ1-3, with TRBD1 identical over 7 bases. J was trimmed by 0 bases and V by 5 bases; bases with no gene match: 7. This CDR3 region has 16 residues. Germline values: CDR1 PRHDT, CDR2 FYEKMQ (reference sequence). In nucleotides, the CDR3 is TGTGCCAGCAGCACCCAAGGACAGGACTCTGGAAACACCATATATTTT. It translates to CASSTQGQDSGNTIYF.

The chain couples TRBV5-5 to TRBJ1-1; tentative D call: TRBD1 (5 bases). V was pared by 4 bases and J by 0 bases, with 16 bases between. There are 16 residues in the CDR3. The germline V gene has CDR1 SGHKS and CDR2 YYEKEE (reference sequence). CDR3 sequence reads: CASSQPAGTLNTEAFF. The CDR3 bases are TGTGCCAGCAGCCAACCAGCCGGGACTCTGAACACTGAAGCTTTCTTT. Using reference TRBV5-5 and TRBJ1-1 for the parts outside the CDR3, the full variable domain is DAGVTQSPTHLIKTRGQQVTLRCSPISGHKSVSWYQQVLGQGPQFIFQYYEKEERGRGNFPDRFSARQFPNYSSELNVNALLLGDSALYLCASSQPAGTLNTEAFFGQGTRLTVV.

The V gene is TRBV7-2, the J gene TRBJ2-2; D may be TRBD2 (6 bases). CDR1 and CDR2 (germline): SGHTA, FQGNSA. This CDR3 comprises 14 residues. The V gene lost 0 bases and the J gene lost 6 bases, with 8 bases spanning the gap. CDR3 nucleotides: TGTGCCAGCAGCTTAGCGCCGGGGGCCGGGGAGCTGTTTTTT. Its protein product is CASSLAPGAGELFF.

V gene TRBV7-2 combines with J gene TRBJ1-1, with a possible D match to TRBD1 (6 bases). Germline CDR1 is SGHTA and CDR2 is FQGNSA. The V gene lost 1 base and the J gene lost 3 bases, with 15 bases spanning the gap. CDR3 length: 16 residues. CDR3 sequence reads: CASSLVRNRVYTEAFF. The CDR3 coding sequence is TGTGCCAGCAGCTTAGTTAGGAACAGGGTATACACTGAAGCTTTCTTT.

The chain links TRBV20-1 to TRBJ1-2, with D possibly TRBD1 on 5 matching bases. The CDR3 runs to 13 residues. Germline V lookup: CDR1 DFQATT, CDR2 SNEGSKA (reference sequence). Trimming left V 3 bases short and J 4 bases short, with 12 bases between. In DNA, the CDR3 is TGCAGTGCTAGTGGCCAGGGTTCCTATGGCTACACCTTC. This encodes CSASGQGSYGYTF.

The chain uses TRBV5-5 and TRBJ1-5; 9 bases agree with TRBD1. V lost 0 bases and J lost 0; bases outside the gene matches: 4. The germline gives CDR1 SGHKS, CDR2 YYEKEE (reference sequence). The CDR3 sequence is 17 residues long. CDR3 sequence: CASSLDNRGLSNQPQHF. The CDR3 DNA reads as TGTGCCAGCAGCTTGGATAACAGGGGGCTTAGCAATCAGCCCCAGCATTTT.

This chain links TRBV28 with TRBJ1-2; TRBD1 aligns across 8 bases. Germline V gene lookup returns CDR1 MDHEN and CDR2 SYDVKM. The CDR3 consists of 17 residues. Germline trimming cut 4 bases from V and 5 bases from J; bases unmatched to any gene: 15. The CDR3 DNA reads as TGTGCCAGCAGTTCCCTGGCCCCCGACAGGGGCGGGTATGGCTACACCTTC. It is translated as CASSSLAPDRGGYGYTF.

The chain joins TRBV7-9 to TRBJ1-2; TRBD1 matches at 8 bases. Germline assignment: CDR1 SEHNR and CDR2 FQNEAQ (reference sequence). CDR3 size: 14 residues. Unmatched junction bases numbered 3, after V lost 5 bases and J lost 1 base. The DNA for the CDR3 is TGTGCCAGCAGCCTGGGACAGGATAACTATGGCTACACCTTC. It is translated as CASSLGQDNYGYTF. Variable domain in full (rest from reference TRBV7-9 and TRBJ1-2): DTGVSQNPRHKITKRGQNVTFRCDPISEHNRLYWYRQTLGQGPEFLTYFQNEAQLEKSRLLSDRFSAERPKGSFSTLEIQRTEQGDSAMYLCASSLGQDNYGYTFGSGTRLTVV.